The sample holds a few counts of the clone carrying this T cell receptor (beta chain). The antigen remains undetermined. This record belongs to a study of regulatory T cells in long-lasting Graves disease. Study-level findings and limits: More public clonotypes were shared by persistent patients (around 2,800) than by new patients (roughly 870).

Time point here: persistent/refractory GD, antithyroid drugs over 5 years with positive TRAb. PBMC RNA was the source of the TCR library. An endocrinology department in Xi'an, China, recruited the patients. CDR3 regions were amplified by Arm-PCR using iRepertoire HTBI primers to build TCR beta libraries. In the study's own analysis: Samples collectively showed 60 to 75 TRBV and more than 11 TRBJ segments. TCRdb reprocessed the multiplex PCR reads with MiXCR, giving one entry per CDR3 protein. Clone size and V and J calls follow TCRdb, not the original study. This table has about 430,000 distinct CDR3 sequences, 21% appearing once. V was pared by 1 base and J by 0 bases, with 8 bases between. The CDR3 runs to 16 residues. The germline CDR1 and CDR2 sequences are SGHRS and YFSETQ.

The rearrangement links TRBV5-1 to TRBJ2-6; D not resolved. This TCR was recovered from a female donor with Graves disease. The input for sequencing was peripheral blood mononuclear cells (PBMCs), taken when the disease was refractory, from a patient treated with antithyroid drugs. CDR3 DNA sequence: TGCGCCAGCAGCTTGTACTCCTTCTCTGGGGCCAACGTCCTGACTTTC. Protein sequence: CASSLYSFSGANVLTF.